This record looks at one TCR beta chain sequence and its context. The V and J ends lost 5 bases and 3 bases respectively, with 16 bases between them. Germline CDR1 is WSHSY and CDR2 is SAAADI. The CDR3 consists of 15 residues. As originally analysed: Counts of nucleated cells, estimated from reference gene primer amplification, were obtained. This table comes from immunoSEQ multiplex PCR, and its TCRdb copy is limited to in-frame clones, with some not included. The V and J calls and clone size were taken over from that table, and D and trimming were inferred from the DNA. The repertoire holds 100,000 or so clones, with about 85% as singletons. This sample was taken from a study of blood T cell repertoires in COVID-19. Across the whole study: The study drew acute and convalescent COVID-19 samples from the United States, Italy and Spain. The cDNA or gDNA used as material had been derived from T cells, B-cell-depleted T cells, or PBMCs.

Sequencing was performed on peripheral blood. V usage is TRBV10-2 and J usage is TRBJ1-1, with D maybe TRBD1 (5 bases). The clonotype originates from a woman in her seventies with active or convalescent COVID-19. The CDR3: CASSPGGGLDTEAFF. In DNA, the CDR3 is TGCGCCAGCAGTCCCGGGGGAGGGTTGGACACTGAAGCTTTCTTT.